This is a list of T cell receptor beta chains from one sample in a study of OX40 agonist ivuxolimab in advanced cancers. Using immunoSEQ multiplex PCR, the repertoire was profiled, and TCRdb retains in-frame clones only, with some absent. The sample has tens of thousands of clones, around 80% seen once. The specimen comprised CD4+ or CD8+ T cells sorted from blood, sampled in a trial of the OX40 agonist ivuxolimab. Every receptor here comes from an adult with an advanced solid tumor such as melanoma, head and neck, liver or kidney cancer. CDR3s include the opening cysteine and the closing phenylalanine or tryptophan. A D gene is named only where the DNA matches it firmly. Clone size is shown for a subset of rows, as once, few, many or a class of expanded clone.

J: TRBJ1-5; size: -; D: TRBD1; V: TRBV29-1; CDR3: CSVVGTGGGNQPQHF; DNA: TGCAGCGTTGTCGGGACAGGGGGCGGCAATCAGCCCCAGCATTTT
J: TRBJ2-7; size: -; D: -; V: TRBV7-2; CDR3: CASSSVTGNEQYF; DNA: TGTGCCAGCAGCTCGGTCACAGGGAACGAGCAGTACTTC
J: TRBJ1-1; size: -; D: TRBD1; V: TRBV2; CDR3: CASSAPGGQGLRNTEAFF; DNA: TGTGCCAGCAGTGCTCCTGGGGGACAGGGACTAAGGAACACTGAAGCTTTCTTT
J: TRBJ1-1; size: -; D: TRBD1; V: TRBV10-3; CDR3: CAISASGQGNGAFF; DNA: TGTGCCATCAGTGCTTCGGGACAGGGTAATGGAGCTTTCTTT
J: TRBJ2-7; size: -; D: TRBD2; V: TRBV7-9; CDR3: CASSPDGLAEAYEQYF; DNA: TGTGCCAGCAGCCCCGACGGACTAGCGGAGGCCTACGAGCAGTACTTC
J: TRBJ2-2; size: -; D: -; V: TRBV9; CDR3: CASSVVGYKTGELFF; DNA: TGTGCCAGCAGCGTAGTTGGTTATAAGACCGGGGAGCTGTTTTTT
J: TRBJ2-3; size: once; D: -; V: TRBV10-3; CDR3: CAISGDRDTQYF; DNA: TGTGCCATCAGTGGAGACAGGGATACGCAGTATTTT
J: TRBJ1-1; size: -; D: -; V: TRBV6-6; CDR3: CASSYGTSNTEAFF; DNA: TGTGCCAGCAGTTACGGGACAAGCAACACTGAAGCTTTCTTT
J: TRBJ1-1; size: -; D: TRBD1; V: TRBV13; CDR3: CASSSLSGGVGTEAFF; DNA: TGTGCCAGCAGCTCCTTATCAGGGGGGGTTGGCACTGAAGCTTTCTTT
J: TRBJ1-5; size: -; D: -; V: TRBV19; CDR3: CASGGPPGNQPQHF; DNA: TGTGCCAGCGGGGGGCCGCCGGGGAATCAGCCCCAGCATTTT
J: TRBJ1-2; size: -; D: TRBD1; V: TRBV5-5; CDR3: CASSSPGTGSYGYTF; DNA: TGTGCCAGCAGCTCACCCGGGACAGGGTCATATGGCTACACCTTC
J: TRBJ2-6; size: -; D: -; V: TRBV7-8; CDR3: CASSLGAANSGANVLTF; DNA: TGTGCCAGCAGCTTAGGGGCGGCCAACTCTGGGGCCAACGTCCTGACTTTC
J: TRBJ2-2; size: few; D: TRBD2; V: TRBV7-8; CDR3: CASSLGSGLTELFF; DNA: TGTGCCAGCAGCTTGGGTAGCGGGCTTACGGAGCTGTTTTTT
J: TRBJ1-3; size: -; D: -; V: TRBV7-9; CDR3: CASFSGGNTIYF; DNA: TGTGCCAGCTTCTCTGGGGGAAACACCATATATTTT
J: TRBJ2-2; size: -; D: -; V: TRBV6-4; CDR3: CASNEPGANTGELFF; DNA: TGTGCCAGCAACGAACCAGGGGCGAACACCGGGGAGCTGTTTTTT
J: TRBJ1-6; size: -; D: -; V: TRBV18; CDR3: CASSPGGQSSPLHF; DNA: TGTGCCAGCTCTCCAGGAGGACAGTCTTCACCCCTCCACTTT
J: TRBJ2-3; size: -; D: -; V: TRBV5-1; CDR3: CASSLQADLPADTQYF; DNA: TGCGCCAGCAGCTTGCAAGCTGACCTACCTGCAGATACGCAGTATTTT
J: TRBJ1-5; size: -; D: TRBD1; V: TRBV19; CDR3: CASSTYPIDRGNQPQHF; DNA: TGTGCCAGTAGTACTTACCCCATAGACAGGGGAAATCAGCCCCAGCATTTT
J: TRBJ2-2; size: -; D: -; V: TRBV4-3; CDR3: CASSQGMSTGELFF; DNA: TGCGCCAGCAGCCAAGGAATGTCCACCGGGGAGCTGTTTTTT
J: TRBJ1-4; size: many; D: -; V: TRBV27; CDR3: CASSSYDSLKLFF; DNA: TGTGCCAGCAGTTCCTATGACAGTCTAAAACTGTTTTTT
J: TRBJ1-1; size: -; D: -; V: TRBV21-1; CDR3: CASSERLPKRTGGTEAFF; DNA: TGTGCCAGCAGCGAACGATTACCGAAGCGAACAGGGGGCACTGAAGCTTTCTTT
J: TRBJ1-2; size: once; D: -; V: TRBV7-9; CDR3: CASSLALAGNYGYTF; DNA: TGTGCCAGCAGCTTAGCTTTAGCGGGCAACTATGGCTACACCTTC
J: TRBJ2-6; size: -; D: -; V: TRBV5-1; CDR3: CASSPTGISGANVLTF; DNA: TGCGCCAGCAGCCCTACAGGGATCTCTGGGGCCAACGTCCTGACTTTC
J: TRBJ2-5; size: -; D: -; V: TRBV5-6; CDR3: CASSSFGAGSFETQYF; DNA: TGTGCCAGCAGTTCGTTCGGGGCAGGGTCATTTGAGACCCAGTACTTC
J: TRBJ1-4; size: -; D: TRBD1; V: TRBV5-1; CDR3: CASSLTGGNEKLFF; DNA: TGCGCCAGCAGCTTAACAGGGGGTAATGAAAAACTGTTTTTT
J: TRBJ2-3; size: -; D: -; V: TRBV12-5; CDR3: CASGSPGDTQYF; DNA: TGTGCTAGTGGTTCGCCAGGGGATACGCAGTATTTT
J: TRBJ1-1; size: many; D: TRBD1; V: TRBV4-2; CDR3: CASSLDRGQAFF; DNA: TGTGCCAGCAGTCTAGACAGGGGGCAGGCTTTCTTT
J: TRBJ1-1; size: once; D: -; V: TRBV29-1; CDR3: CSVDAAGLDTEAFF; DNA: TGCAGCGTTGACGCGGCAGGGTTAGACACTGAAGCTTTCTTT
J: TRBJ1-6; size: -; D: TRBD1; V: TRBV7-9; CDR3: CASSSDRGRNSPLHF; DNA: TGTGCCAGCAGCTCGGACAGGGGACGGAATTCACCCCTCCACTTT
J: TRBJ1-2; size: -; D: -; V: TRBV5-1; CDR3: CASSLTGPPATGYTF; DNA: TGCGCCAGCAGCTTGACGGGGCCCCCGGCAACGGGCTACACCTTC
J: TRBJ1-2; size: -; D: TRBD1; V: TRBV9; CDR3: CASSGGDRAKYGYTF; DNA: TGTGCCAGCAGCGGAGGGGACAGGGCTAAGTATGGCTACACCTTC
J: TRBJ1-1; size: few; D: -; V: TRBV5-1; CDR3: CASRGVINTEAFF; DNA: TGCGCCAGTCGAGGGGTGATCAACACTGAAGCTTTCTTT
J: TRBJ1-1; size: -; D: -; V: TRBV6-1; CDR3: CASSELGTEAFF; DNA: TGTGCCAGCAGTGAACTGGGCACTGAAGCTTTCTTT
J: TRBJ2-7; size: once; D: TRBD2; V: TRBV6-1; CDR3: CASSELGGGGSYEQYF; DNA: TGTGCCAGCAGTGAATTGGGCGGGGGGGGCTCCTACGAGCAGTACTTC
J: TRBJ2-5; size: -; D: TRBD2; V: TRBV6-6; CDR3: CASSGGLAGTVGTQYF; DNA: TGTGCCAGCAGTGGAGGACTAGCGGGAACCGTCGGGACCCAGTACTTC
J: TRBJ1-1; size: -; D: -; V: TRBV6-5; CDR3: CASSYSLPANTEAFF; DNA: TGTGCCAGCAGTTACTCACTCCCCGCGAACACTGAAGCTTTCTTT